The clone carrying this T cell receptor beta chain showed up just a few times. These data come from a study of blood T cell repertoires in COVID-19. For the study at large: Donors in the United States, Italy and Spain gave samples during acute or convalescent COVID-19.

Authors' methods: It was from reference gene primer amplification that nucleated cell counts were estimated. The table came from immunoSEQ multiplex PCR; TCRdb's copy has only in-frame clones and leaves some out. The D gene and trimming were derived from the DNA, and the V and J assignments and clone size from that table. This sample has fewer than 250,000 clones, with about four fifths found just once. This sequence originates from a woman aged 40 to 55 with acute or convalescent COVID-19. The sequencing input was peripheral blood.

CDR3 coding DNA: TGTGCCAGCTCACCCCGACAGGACTGGAACACTGAAGCTTTCTTT. Translated, it gives CASSPRQDWNTEAFF. V usage is TRBV18 and J usage is TRBJ1-1, with D perhaps matching TRBD1 (6 bases). The germline V gene encodes CDR1 KGHSH and CDR2 LQKENI. CDR3 length equals 15 residues. V was cut by 3 bases and J by 1 base, with 12 bases left in between. The full variable domain, its missing parts supplied by reference TRBV18 and TRBJ1-1, is NAGVMQNPRHLVRRRGQEARLRCSPMKGHSHVYWYRQLPEEGLKFMVYLQKENIIDESGMPKERFSAEFPKEGPSILRIQQVVRGDSAAYFCASSPRQDWNTEAFFGQGTRLTVV.